Listed below are T cell receptor beta chains from one sample, sequenced in a study of T cells after yellow fever vaccination. TCRdb passed the 5' RACE reads through MiXCR, listing each CDR3 protein once. The data contain about 75,000 distinct CDR3 sequences, about 7.7% of them singletons. This specimen consisted of CD8+ T cells sorted from PBMCs, obtained approximately 11 days after the first yellow fever vaccination. These receptors originate from a man younger than 35 who received the YFV17D yellow fever vaccine. Each CDR3 is given with its conserved first and last residue. A D gene is named only where the DNA matches it firmly. Some rows mark clone size as missing; the rest say once, few, many or name a class of expanded clone.

j_call clone_size cdr3_length d_call v_call cdr3_nt cdr3_aa
TRBJ1-6 many 16 - TRBV6-5 TGTGCCAGCAGTTACCCGACAGCCTACAGGGTCTCACCCCTCCACTTT CASSYPTAYRVSPLHF
TRBJ2-5 few 16 - TRBV7-2 TGTGCCAGCAGCCAACGTGGCCTGACAATAGGGGAGACCCAGTACTTC CASSQRGLTIGETQYF
TRBJ1-5 - 14 - TRBV7-8 TGTGCCAGCAGCTTGGGACGGGAGAATCAGCCCCAGCATTTT CASSLGRENQPQHF
TRBJ2-3 - 14 TRBD1 TRBV11-2 TGTGCCATCACCTCGGACAGGTACACAGATACGCAGTATTTT CAITSDRYTDTQYF
TRBJ2-3 many 15 TRBD1 TRBV6-5 TGTGCCAGCATAAGGACAGGGCTGAGCACAGATACGCAGTATTTT CASIRTGLSTDTQYF
TRBJ2-1 many 13 - TRBV20-1 TGCAGTGCGAGGGGGGTTACCTACAATGAGCAGTTCTTC CSARGVTYNEQFF
TRBJ2-1 - 14 - TRBV4-2 TGTGCCAGCAGCCCCGGGCTCCGCTACAATGAGCAGTTCTTC CASSPGLRYNEQFF
TRBJ1-1 - 14 - TRBV5-1 TGCGCCAGCAGCTTTCAGGTCCCGAAGACTGAAGCTTTCTTT CASSFQVPKTEAFF
TRBJ2-1 many 16 TRBD2 TRBV13 TGTGCCAGCAGCTTAGGGACTAGCGTATCCTACAATGAGCAGTTCTTC CASSLGTSVSYNEQFF
TRBJ1-5 many 14 TRBD1 TRBV9 TGTGCCAGCAGCTCAGACAGGGGCAATCAGCCCCAGCATTTT CASSSDRGNQPQHF
TRBJ2-2 many 15 TRBD1 TRBV12-3/TRBV12-4 TGTGCCAGCAGTCTGGAACAGGGGAAAACCGGGGAGCTGTTTTTT CASSLEQGKTGELFF
TRBJ2-1 many 12 - TRBV7-9 TGTGCCAGCAGCTTTCTCTACAATGAGCAGTTCTTC CASSFLYNEQFF
TRBJ2-7 - 15 TRBD1 TRBV5-4 TGTGCCAGCAGCTTGATTGGGACAGGGGGGCGCGAGCAGTACTTC CASSLIGTGGREQYF
TRBJ1-1 many 15 TRBD1 TRBV7-6 TGTGCCAGCAGCTTAGGCCACAGGGGGAGGACTGAAGCTTTCTTT CASSLGHRGRTEAFF
TRBJ1-2 few 13 - TRBV29-1 TGCAGCGTTGACGACCGGATTAACTATGGCTACACCTTC CSVDDRINYGYTF
TRBJ2-7 - 13 - TRBV6-5 TGTGCCAGCAGTTACGGGGTATACTACGAGCAGTACTTC CASSYGVYYEQYF
TRBJ2-5 - 16 TRBD2 TRBV11-2 TGTGCCAGCAGCTTAGAACCTAGCGGGGGGTCGAAGACCCAGTACTTC CASSLEPSGGSKTQYF
TRBJ2-7 - 18 TRBD1 TRBV27 TGTGCCAGCAGTTTAACCCCATACAGGGGCCGTAGCTCCTACGAGCAGTACTTC CASSLTPYRGRSSYEQYF
TRBJ1-6 few 16 - TRBV6-2/TRBV6-3 TGTGCCAGCAGTTACTCGACAAACAGGCTCAATTCACCCCTCCACTTT CASSYSTNRLNSPLHF
TRBJ2-1 - 16 - TRBV3-1 TGTGCCAGCAGCCAAGTTGCGGGGGCTTTTCCCAATGAGCAGTTCTTC CASSQVAGAFPNEQFF
TRBJ2-1 few 15 - TRBV7-3 TGTGCCAGCAGCTCAAATAGCGGAACCTACAATGAGCAGTTCTTC CASSSNSGTYNEQFF
TRBJ2-7 many 14 TRBD2 TRBV25-1 TGTGCCAGCAGCGGACTAGCGGGGGGATACGAGCAGTACTTC CASSGLAGGYEQYF
TRBJ2-7 many 15 - TRBV20-1 TGCAGTGCTTCACCAAACCGGCTAGGGGACTACGAGCAGTACTTC CSASPNRLGDYEQYF
TRBJ1-2 many 15 - TRBV4-1 TGCGCCAGCAGCCAAGAGAGAGGATGGAACTATGGCTACACCTTC CASSQERGWNYGYTF
TRBJ1-2 many 15 - TRBV5-1 TGCGCCAGCAGCTTAGGCAGAACAGAAGGTTATGGCTACACCTTC CASSLGRTEGYGYTF
TRBJ2-2 - 13 TRBD2 TRBV2 TGTGCCAGCATTGCGGGGGTTACCGGGGAGCTGTTTTTT CASIAGVTGELFF
TRBJ1-5 few 15 TRBD1 TRBV18 TGTGCCAGCTCACCCGGGACAGGTAGAAATCAGCCCCAGCATTTT CASSPGTGRNQPQHF
TRBJ1-2 many 15 TRBD1 TRBV5-1 TGCGCCAGCAGCCCGGGACAGGGAATTAACTATGGCTACACCTTC CASSPGQGINYGYTF
TRBJ2-1 few 15 - TRBV15 TGTGCCACCAGCAGAGATCGTGCTGGGAGCGATGAGCAGTTCTTC CATSRDRAGSDEQFF
TRBJ1-1 few 15 - TRBV23-1 TGCGCCAGCAGCCCCTGCGGACAGAAGAACACTGAAGCTTTCTTT CASSPCGQKNTEAFF
TRBJ1-2 - 15 - TRBV2 TGTGCCAGCAATCCCGGTGGGGACCCTAACTATGGCTACACCTTC CASNPGGDPNYGYTF
TRBJ1-2 - 11 TRBD1 TRBV29-1 TGCAGCGCACAGGGGTTAAATGGCTACACCTTC CSAQGLNGYTF
TRBJ1-2 few 15 - TRBV19 TGTGCCAGTAGTATAGACGTCGGTAGGAGCTATGGCTACACCTTC CASSIDVGRSYGYTF
TRBJ1-1 few 14 - TRBV11-2 TGTGCCAGCAGCTTAGGTGGCGGGTTTTTCGAAGCTTTCTTT CASSLGGGFFEAFF
TRBJ2-1 many 16 TRBD2 TRBV7-3 TGTGCCAGCAGCCGCGGGGAGGGGTGGACCTACAATGAGCAGTTCTTC CASSRGEGWTYNEQFF
TRBJ1-1 many 11 - TRBV29-1 TGCAGCGTATTTGGCGGGGCTGAAGCTTTCTTT CSVFGGAEAFF
TRBJ2-3 many 13 - TRBV7-2 TGTGCCAGCAGCTTAGTAGCTTGGGATACGCAGTATTTT CASSLVAWDTQYF
TRBJ2-6 - 18 TRBD1 TRBV4-2 TGTGCCAGCAGCCCTCTGGACAGGGGGCGCGCTGGGGCCAACGTCCTGACTTTC CASSPLDRGRAGANVLTF
TRBJ1-1 - 15 - TRBV10-1 TGCGCCAGCAGTGAGTCCGGGTTGGGGAACACTGAAGCTTTCTTT CASSESGLGNTEAFF
TRBJ1-5 many 17 TRBD1 TRBV4-1 TGCGCCAGCAGCCAAGATCCGGGGACAGCCCCCAATCAGCCCCAGCATTTT CASSQDPGTAPNQPQHF
TRBJ2-5 many 15 TRBD1 TRBV7-8 TGTGCCAGCAGCTGGGGTCTGACAGGGGGGGAGACCCAGTACTTC CASSWGLTGGETQYF
TRBJ2-3 many 13 - TRBV5-1 TGCGCCTCCAATGGGGGAAGCGCAGATACGCAGTATTTT CASNGGSADTQYF
TRBJ2-1 many 14 - TRBV2 TGTGCCATCATAGGGGGTTCTCAGGAGAATGAGCAGTTCTTC CAIIGGSQENEQFF
TRBJ1-5 - 15 TRBD1 TRBV10-1 TGCGCCAGCAGGATCCAGGGACAGAGTGCTCAGCCCCAGCATTTT CASRIQGQSAQPQHF
TRBJ2-1 few 18 TRBD1 TRBV23-1 TGCGCCAGCAGGAGGCTGGAGACAGGGCGACAACCCTACAATGAGCAGTTCTTC CASRRLETGRQPYNEQFF
TRBJ2-7 many 14 - TRBV9 TGTGCCAGCACCCAGGGCAGTGAGGCCTACGAGCAGTACTTC CASTQGSEAYEQYF
TRBJ2-3 many 16 TRBD1 TRBV29-1 TGCAGCGTTGAAGTCTGGGGGAAGGGGGCCACAGATACGCAGTATTTT CSVEVWGKGATDTQYF
TRBJ2-3 many 20 TRBD2 TRBV10-3 TGTGCCATCAGTGAGTCCCCCACGACGACTAGCGGGGGCTATACAGATACGCAGTATTTT CAISESPTTTSGGYTDTQYF
TRBJ2-2 many 14 - TRBV6-5 TGTGCCAGCAGTTACATCCAGAACACCGGGGAGCTGTTTTTT CASSYIQNTGELFF
TRBJ1-4 many 18 - TRBV11-1 TGTGCCAGCAACATCTTTGTGGACGAGGGCAGTCCTAATGAAAAACTGTTTTTT CASNIFVDEGSPNEKLFF
TRBJ1-5 many 14 TRBD1 TRBV4-2 TGTGCCAGCAGCCAGGGACAGAGCGATCAGCCCCAGCATTTT CASSQGQSDQPQHF
TRBJ2-7 few 14 - TRBV19 TGTGCCAGTAGCCCGCGGGACACAACCTACGAGCAGTACTTC CASSPRDTTYEQYF
TRBJ1-2 many 12 - TRBV7-9 TGTGCCAGCAGCTTAGCGGACTATGGCTACACCTTC CASSLADYGYTF
TRBJ2-5 many 15 TRBD2 TRBV12-3/TRBV12-4 TGTGCCAGCAGGAGACGACTAGCAGCGCAAGAGACCCAGTACTTC CASRRRLAAQETQYF
TRBJ1-2 few 15 - TRBV5-5 TGTGCCAGCAGCTTGAACGTCGGAGCTAACTATGGCTACACCTTC CASSLNVGANYGYTF
TRBJ1-2 many 17 TRBD1 TRBV9 TGTGCCAGCAGCGTAGAGGTTGGGGACAGGGGCTACTATGGCTACACCTTC CASSVEVGDRGYYGYTF
TRBJ2-3 - 14 - TRBV7-2 TGTGCCAGCAGCTCGGGACGGCTCACAGATACGCAGTATTTT CASSSGRLTDTQYF
TRBJ2-1 many 20 TRBD2 TRBV4-2 TGTGCCAGCAGCCTCCGTCCCCTAAGCGGGGGGGTTTACCCCTCCAATGAGCAGTTCTTC CASSLRPLSGGVYPSNEQFF
TRBJ1-2 many 15 - TRBV4-3 TGCGCCAGCAGCCAAACCCGGACAGAGAACTATGGCTACACCTTC CASSQTRTENYGYTF
TRBJ2-6 - 17 - TRBV23-1 TGCGCCAGCAAAACCCCATCCGGGGCCCCTGGGGCCAACGTCCTGACTTTC CASKTPSGAPGANVLTF